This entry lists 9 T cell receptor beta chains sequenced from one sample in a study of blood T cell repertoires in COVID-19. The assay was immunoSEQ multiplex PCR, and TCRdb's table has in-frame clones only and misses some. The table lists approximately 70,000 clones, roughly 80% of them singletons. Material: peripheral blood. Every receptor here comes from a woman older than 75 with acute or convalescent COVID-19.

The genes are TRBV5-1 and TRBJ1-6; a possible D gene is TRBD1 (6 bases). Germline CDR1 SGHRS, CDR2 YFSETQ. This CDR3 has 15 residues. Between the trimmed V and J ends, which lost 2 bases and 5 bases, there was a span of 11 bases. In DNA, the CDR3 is TGCGCCAGCAGCTTTGGACAGAGAGATAATTCACCCCTCCACTTT. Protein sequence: CASSFGQRDNSPLHF.

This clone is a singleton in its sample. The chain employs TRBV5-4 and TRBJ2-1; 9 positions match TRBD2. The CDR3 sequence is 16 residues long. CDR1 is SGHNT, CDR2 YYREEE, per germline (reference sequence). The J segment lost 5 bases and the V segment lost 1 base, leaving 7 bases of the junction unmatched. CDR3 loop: CASSLPRSGGNNEQFF. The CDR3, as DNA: TGTGCCAGCAGCTTGCCGCGGAGCGGGGGGAACAATGAGCAGTTCTTC.

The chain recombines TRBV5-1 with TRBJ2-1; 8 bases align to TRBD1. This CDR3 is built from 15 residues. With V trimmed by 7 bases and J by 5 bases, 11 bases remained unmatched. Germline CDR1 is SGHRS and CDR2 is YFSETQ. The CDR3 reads CASQSGTGGDNEQFF. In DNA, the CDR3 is TGCGCCAGCCAGAGTGGGACAGGAGGTGACAATGAGCAGTTCTTC.

The DNA of the CDR3 is TGTGCCAGCAGACTCAACCTAGGAAACACCGGGGAGCTGTTTTTT. Translation gives CASRLNLGNTGELFF. The gene calls are TRBV7-9 and TRBJ2-2; the D is unclear. Germline V gives CDR1 SEHNR, CDR2 FQNEAQ (reference sequence). The length of the CDR3 is 15 residues. The V end lost 6 bases, the J end lost 2 bases, and 13 bases lay between the germline ends.

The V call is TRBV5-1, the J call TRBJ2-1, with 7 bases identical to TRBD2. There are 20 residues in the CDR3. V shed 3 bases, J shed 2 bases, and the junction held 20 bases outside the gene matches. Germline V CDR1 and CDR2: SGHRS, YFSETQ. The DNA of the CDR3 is TGCGCCAGCAGCTCCGCGACTAGCCCTGATGGCATTCACCCCTACAATGAGCAGTTCTTC. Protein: CASSSATSPDGIHPYNEQFF.

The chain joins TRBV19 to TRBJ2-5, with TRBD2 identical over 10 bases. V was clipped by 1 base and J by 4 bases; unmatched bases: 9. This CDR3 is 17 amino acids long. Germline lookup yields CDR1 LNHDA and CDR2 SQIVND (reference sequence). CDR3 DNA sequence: TGTGCCAGTAGTATAGTTCGAGCGGGGGGGCCTTCAGAGACCCAGTACTTC. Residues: CASSIVRAGGPSETQYF.

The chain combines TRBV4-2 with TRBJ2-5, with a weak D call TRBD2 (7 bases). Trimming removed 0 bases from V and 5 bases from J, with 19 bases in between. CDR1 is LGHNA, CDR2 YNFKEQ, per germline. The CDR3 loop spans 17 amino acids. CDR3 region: CASSQDNVRGASETQYF. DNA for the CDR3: TGTGCCAGCAGCCAAGATAACGTCCGGGGGGCCTCGGAGACCCAGTACTTC.

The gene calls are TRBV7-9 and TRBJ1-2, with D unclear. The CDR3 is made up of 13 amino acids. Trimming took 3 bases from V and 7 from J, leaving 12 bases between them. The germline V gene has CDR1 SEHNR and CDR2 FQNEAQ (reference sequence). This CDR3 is CASSLRVGSGYTF. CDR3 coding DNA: TGTGCCAGCAGCTTGAGGGTTGGAAGTGGCTACACCTTC.

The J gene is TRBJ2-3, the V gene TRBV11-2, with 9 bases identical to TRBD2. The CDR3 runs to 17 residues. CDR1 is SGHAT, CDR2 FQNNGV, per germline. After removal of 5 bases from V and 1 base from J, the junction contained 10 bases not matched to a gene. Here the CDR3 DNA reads TGTGCCAGCAGCCCCCAGGGGCTAGCGGGGCGCACAGATACGCAGTATTTT. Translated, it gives CASSPQGLAGRTDTQYF.